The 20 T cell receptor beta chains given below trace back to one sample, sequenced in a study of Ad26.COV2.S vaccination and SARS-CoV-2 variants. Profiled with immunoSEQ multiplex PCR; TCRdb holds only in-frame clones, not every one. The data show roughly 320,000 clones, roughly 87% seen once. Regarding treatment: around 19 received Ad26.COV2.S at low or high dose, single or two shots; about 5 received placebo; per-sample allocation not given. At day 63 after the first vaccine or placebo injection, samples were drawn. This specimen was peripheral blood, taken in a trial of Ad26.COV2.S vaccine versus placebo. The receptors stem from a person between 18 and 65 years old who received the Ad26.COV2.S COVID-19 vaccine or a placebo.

The CDR3 loop is CASSQADPTERTSGWVGETQYF. CDR3 coding DNA: TGTGCCAGCAGCCAAGCCGATCCGACAGAGAGGACTAGCGGATGGGTGGGAGAGACCCAGTACTTC. This rearrangement joins TRBV3-1 (or the pseudogene TRBV3-2) to TRBJ2-5; 10 nucleotides match TRBD2. This CDR3 spans 22 amino acids. From germline, CDR1 is LGHDT and CDR2 YNNKEL (reference sequence). V trimming: 1 base; J trimming: 4 bases; junction bases outside the gene matches: 24.

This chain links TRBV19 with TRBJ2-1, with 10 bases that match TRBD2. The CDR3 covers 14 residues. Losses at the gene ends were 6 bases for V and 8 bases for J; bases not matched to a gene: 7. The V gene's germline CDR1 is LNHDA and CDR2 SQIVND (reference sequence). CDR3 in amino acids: CASSLAGAGHEQFF. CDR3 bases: TGTGCCAGTAGCCTAGCGGGGGCAGGACATGAGCAGTTCTTC.

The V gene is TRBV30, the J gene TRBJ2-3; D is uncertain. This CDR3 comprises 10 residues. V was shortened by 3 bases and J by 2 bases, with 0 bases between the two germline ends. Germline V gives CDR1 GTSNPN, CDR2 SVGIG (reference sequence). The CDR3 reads CAWSTDTQYF. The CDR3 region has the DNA TGTGCCTGGAGCACAGATACGCAGTATTTT.

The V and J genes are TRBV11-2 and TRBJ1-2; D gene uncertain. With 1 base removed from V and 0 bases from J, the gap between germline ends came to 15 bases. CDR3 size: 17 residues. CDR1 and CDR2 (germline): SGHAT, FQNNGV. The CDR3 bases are TGTGCCAGCAGCTTAGTGATGGGGAGCAGGCCTAACTATGGCTACACCTTC. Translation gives CASSLVMGSRPNYGYTF.

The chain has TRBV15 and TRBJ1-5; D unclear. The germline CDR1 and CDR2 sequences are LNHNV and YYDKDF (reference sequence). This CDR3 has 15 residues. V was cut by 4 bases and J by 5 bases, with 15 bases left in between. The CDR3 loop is CATSKTTGGDQPQHF. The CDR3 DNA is TGTGCCACCAGCAAGACGACGGGAGGAGATCAGCCCCAGCATTTT.

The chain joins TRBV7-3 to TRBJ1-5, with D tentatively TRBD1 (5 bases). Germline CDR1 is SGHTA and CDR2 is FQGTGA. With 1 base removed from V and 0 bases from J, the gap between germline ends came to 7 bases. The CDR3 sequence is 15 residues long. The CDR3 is CASSLMGDSNQPQHF. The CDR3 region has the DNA TGTGCCAGCAGCTTAATGGGGGATAGCAATCAGCCCCAGCATTTT. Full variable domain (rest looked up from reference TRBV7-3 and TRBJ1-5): GAGVSQTPSNKVTEKGKYVELRCDPISGHTALYWYRQSLGQGPEFLIYFQGTGAADDSGLPNDRFFAVRPEGSVSTLKIQRTERGDSAVYLCASSLMGDSNQPQHFGDGTRLSIL.

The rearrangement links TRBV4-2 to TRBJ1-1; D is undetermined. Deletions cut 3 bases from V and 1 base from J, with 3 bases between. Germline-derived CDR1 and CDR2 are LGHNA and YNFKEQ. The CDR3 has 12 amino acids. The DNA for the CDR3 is TGTGCCAGCAGCCATGGGAACACTGAAGCTTTCTTT. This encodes CASSHGNTEAFF.

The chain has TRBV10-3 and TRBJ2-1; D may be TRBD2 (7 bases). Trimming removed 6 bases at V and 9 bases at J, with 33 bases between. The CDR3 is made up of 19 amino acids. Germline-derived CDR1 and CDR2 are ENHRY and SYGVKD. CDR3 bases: TGTGCCATCAGGGCCCGCCCTTCTATTAACAGGGAGGGCAGCGGTGAGCAGTTCTTC. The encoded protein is CAIRARPSINREGSGEQFF.

In DNA, the CDR3 is TGTGCCAGTAGACGTCAGGGGACAGGGCGAAACTATGGCTACACCTTC. This gives the protein CASRRQGTGRNYGYTF. The chain uses TRBV19 and TRBJ1-2, with 9 nucleotides matching TRBD1. With V trimmed by 6 bases and J by 2 bases, 10 bases remained unmatched. The germline V gene has CDR1 LNHDA and CDR2 SQIVND (reference sequence). The CDR3 length is 16 residues.

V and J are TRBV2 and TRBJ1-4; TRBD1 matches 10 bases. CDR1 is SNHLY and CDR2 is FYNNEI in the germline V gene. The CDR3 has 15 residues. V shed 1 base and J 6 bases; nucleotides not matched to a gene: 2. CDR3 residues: CASSEEDRGYEKLFF. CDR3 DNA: TGTGCCAGCAGTGAAGAGGACAGGGGGTATGAAAAACTGTTTTTT.

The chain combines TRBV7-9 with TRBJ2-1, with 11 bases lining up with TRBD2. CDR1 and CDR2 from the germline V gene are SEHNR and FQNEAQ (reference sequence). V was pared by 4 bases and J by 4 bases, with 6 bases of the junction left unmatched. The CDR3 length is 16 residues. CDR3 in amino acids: CASSSGSSGGYNEQFF. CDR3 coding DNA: TGTGCCAGCAGCTCAGGATCTAGCGGGGGGTACAATGAGCAGTTCTTC.

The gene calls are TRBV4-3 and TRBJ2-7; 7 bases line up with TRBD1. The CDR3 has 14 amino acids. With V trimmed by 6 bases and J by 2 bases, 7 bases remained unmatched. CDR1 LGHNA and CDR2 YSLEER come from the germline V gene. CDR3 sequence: CASRPTGSAYEQYF. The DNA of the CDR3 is TGCGCCAGCAGACCGACAGGGTCCGCCTACGAGCAGTACTTC.

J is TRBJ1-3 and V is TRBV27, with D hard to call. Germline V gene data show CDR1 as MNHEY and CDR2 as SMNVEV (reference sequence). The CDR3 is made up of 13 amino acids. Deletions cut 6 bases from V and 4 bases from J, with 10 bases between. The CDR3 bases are TGTGCCAGCAGCCTGCGGGAGGGAAACACCATATATTTT. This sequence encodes CASSLREGNTIYF.

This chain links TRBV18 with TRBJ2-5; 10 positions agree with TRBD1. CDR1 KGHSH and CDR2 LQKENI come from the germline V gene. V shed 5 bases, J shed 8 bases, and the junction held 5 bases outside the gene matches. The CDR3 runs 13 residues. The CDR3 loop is CASSSGTGATQYF. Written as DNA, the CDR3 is TGTGCCAGCTCATCCGGGACAGGGGCAACCCAGTACTTC. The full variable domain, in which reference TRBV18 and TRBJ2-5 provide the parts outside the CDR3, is NAGVMQNPRHLVRRRGQEARLRCSPMKGHSHVYWYRQLPEEGLKFMVYLQKENIIDESGMPKERFSAEFPKEGPSILRIQQVVRGDSAAYFCASSSGTGATQYFGPGTRLLVL.

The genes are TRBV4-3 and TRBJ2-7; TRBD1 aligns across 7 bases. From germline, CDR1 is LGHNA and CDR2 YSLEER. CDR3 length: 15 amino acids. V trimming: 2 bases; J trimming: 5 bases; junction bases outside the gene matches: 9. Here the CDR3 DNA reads TGCGCCAGCAGCCAACGTGAACAGGGGATGGACGAGCAGTACTTC. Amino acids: CASSQREQGMDEQYF.

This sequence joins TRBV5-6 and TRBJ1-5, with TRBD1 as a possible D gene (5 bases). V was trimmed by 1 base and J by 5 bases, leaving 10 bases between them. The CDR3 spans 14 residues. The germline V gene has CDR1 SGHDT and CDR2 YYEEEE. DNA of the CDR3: TGTGCCAGCAGCTTGCAGGGAGAGGATCAGCCCCAGCATTTT. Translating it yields CASSLQGEDQPQHF.

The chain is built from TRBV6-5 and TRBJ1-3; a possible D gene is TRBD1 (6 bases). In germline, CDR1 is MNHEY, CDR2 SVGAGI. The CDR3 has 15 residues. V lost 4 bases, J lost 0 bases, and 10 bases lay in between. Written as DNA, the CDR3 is TGTGCCAGCAGTTCGACAGGTCTCTCTGGAAACACCATATATTTT. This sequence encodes CASSSTGLSGNTIYF.

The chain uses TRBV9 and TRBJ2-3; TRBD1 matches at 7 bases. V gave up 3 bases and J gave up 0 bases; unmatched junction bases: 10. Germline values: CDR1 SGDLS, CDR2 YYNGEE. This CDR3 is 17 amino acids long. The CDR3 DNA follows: TGTGCCAGCAGCGCACGACAGGGTTTTGATAGCACAGATACGCAGTATTTT. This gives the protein CASSARQGFDSTDTQYF. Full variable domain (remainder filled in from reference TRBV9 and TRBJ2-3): DSGVTQTPKHLITATGQRVTLRCSPRSGDLSVYWYQQSLDQGLQFLIQYYNGEERAKGNILERFSAQQFPDLHSELNLSSLELGDSALYFCASSARQGFDSTDTQYFGPGTRLTVL.

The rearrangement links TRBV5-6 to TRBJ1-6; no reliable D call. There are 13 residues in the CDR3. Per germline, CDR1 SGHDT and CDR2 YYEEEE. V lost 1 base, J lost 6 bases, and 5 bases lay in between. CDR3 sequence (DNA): TGTGCCAGCAGCTTGTCCCGTAATTCACCCCTCCACTTT. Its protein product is CASSLSRNSPLHF. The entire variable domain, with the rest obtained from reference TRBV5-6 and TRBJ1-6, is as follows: DAGVTQSPTHLIKTRGQQVTLRCSPKSGHDTVSWYQQALGQGPQFIFQYYEEEERQRGNFPDRFSGHQFPNYSSELNVNALLLGDSALYLCASSLSRNSPLHFGNGTRLTVT.

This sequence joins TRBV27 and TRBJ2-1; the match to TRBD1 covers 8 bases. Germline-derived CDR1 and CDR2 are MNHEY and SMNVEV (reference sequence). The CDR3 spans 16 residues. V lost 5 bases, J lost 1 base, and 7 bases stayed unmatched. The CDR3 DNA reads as TGTGCCAGCAGTCTGGGACAGGAGGTATCCTACAATGAGCAGTTCTTC. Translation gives CASSLGQEVSYNEQFF.